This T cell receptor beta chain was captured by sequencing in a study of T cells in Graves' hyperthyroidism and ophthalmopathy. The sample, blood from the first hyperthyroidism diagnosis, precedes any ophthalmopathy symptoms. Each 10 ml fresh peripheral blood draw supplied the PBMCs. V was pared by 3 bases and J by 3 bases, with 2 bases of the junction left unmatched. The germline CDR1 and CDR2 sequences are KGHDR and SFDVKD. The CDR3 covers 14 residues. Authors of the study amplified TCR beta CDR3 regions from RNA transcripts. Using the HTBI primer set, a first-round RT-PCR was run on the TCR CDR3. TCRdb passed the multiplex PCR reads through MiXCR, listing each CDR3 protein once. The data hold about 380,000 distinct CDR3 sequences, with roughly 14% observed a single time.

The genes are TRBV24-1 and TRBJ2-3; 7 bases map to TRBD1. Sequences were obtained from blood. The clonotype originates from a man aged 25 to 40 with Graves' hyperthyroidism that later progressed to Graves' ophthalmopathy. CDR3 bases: TGTGCCACCAGTGATAACAGGGGAACAGATACGCAGTATTTT. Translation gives CATSDNRGTDTQYF.